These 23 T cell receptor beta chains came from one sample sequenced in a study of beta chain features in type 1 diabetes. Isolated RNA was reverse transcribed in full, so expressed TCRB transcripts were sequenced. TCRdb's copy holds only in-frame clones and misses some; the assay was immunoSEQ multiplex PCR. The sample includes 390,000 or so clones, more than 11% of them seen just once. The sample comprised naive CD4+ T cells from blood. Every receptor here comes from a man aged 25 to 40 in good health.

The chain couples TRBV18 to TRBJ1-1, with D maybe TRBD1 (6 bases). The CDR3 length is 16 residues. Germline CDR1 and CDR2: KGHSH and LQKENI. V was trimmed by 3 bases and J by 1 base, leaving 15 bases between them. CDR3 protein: CASSPTGGIRNTEAFF. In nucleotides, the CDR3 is TGTGCCAGCTCACCGACAGGCGGGATCAGGAACACTGAAGCTTTCTTT.

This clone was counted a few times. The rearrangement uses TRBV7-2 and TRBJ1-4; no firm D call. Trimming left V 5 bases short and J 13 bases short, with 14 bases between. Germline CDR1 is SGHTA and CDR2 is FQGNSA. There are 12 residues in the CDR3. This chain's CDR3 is CASSLNAGRLFF. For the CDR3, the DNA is TGTGCCAGCAGCCTGAATGCCGGGAGACTGTTTTTT.

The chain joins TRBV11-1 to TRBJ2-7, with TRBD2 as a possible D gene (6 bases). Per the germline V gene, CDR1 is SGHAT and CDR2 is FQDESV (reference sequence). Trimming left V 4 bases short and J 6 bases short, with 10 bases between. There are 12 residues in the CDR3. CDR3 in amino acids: CASSSGAGEQYV. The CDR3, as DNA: TGTGCCAGCAGCTCGGGAGCGGGCGAGCAGTACGTC.

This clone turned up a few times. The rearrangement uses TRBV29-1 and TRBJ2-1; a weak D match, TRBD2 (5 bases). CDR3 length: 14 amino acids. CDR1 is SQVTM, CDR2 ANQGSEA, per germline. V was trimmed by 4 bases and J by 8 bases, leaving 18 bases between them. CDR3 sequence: CSVVRGVVQYEQFF. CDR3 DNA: TGCAGCGTTGTACGGGGAGTGGTACAATATGAGCAGTTCTTC.

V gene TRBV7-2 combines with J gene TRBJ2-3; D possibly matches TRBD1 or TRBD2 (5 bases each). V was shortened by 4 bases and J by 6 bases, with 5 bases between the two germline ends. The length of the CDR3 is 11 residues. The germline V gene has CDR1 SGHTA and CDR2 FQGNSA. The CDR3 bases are TGTGCCAGCAGCTGGGGGGATACGCAGTATTTT. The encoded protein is CASSWGDTQYF.

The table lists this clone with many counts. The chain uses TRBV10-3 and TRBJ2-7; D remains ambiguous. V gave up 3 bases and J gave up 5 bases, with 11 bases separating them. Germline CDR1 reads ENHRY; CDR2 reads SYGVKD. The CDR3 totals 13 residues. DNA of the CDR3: TGTGCCATCAGTGAAGGTTCAGGAAACGAGCAGTACGTC. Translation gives CAISEGSGNEQYV.

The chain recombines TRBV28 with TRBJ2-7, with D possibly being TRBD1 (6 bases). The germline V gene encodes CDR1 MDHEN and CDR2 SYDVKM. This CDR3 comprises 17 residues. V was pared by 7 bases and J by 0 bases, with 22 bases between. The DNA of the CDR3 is TGTGCCAGCAAAGGGGGTCCTGGGCGCGCCTTCTCCTACGAGCAGTACTTC. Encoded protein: CASKGGPGRAFSYEQYF. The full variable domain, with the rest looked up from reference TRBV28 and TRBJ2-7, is DVKVTQSSRYLVKRTGEKVFLECVQDMDHENMFWYRQDPGLGLRLIYFSYDVKMKEKGDIPEGYSVSREKKERFSLILESASTNQTSMYLCASKGGPGRAFSYEQYFGPGTRLTVT.

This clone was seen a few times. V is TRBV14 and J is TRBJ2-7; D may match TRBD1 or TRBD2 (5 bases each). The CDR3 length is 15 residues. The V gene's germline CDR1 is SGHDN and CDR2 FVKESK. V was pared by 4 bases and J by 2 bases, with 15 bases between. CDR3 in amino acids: CASSLEGAGPYEQYF. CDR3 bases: TGTGCCAGCAGCCTGGAAGGGGCGGGCCCCTACGAGCAGTACTTC.

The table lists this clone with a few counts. The CDR3 DNA reads TGTGCCAGCAGTGGGGAGGCGGGAGGCCCCTACAATGAGCAGTTCTTC. It is translated as CASSGEAGGPYNEQFF. V usage is TRBV5-6 and J usage is TRBJ2-1; the match to TRBD2 covers 8 bases. After removal of 5 bases from V and 2 bases from J, the junction contained 9 bases not matched to a gene. The germline gives CDR1 SGHDT, CDR2 YYEEEE. The CDR3 consists of 16 residues. The full variable domain, in which reference TRBV5-6 and TRBJ2-1 provide the parts outside the CDR3, is DAGVTQSPTHLIKTRGQQVTLRCSPKSGHDTVSWYQQALGQGPQFIFQYYEEEERQRGNFPDRFSGHQFPNYSSELNVNALLLGDSALYLCASSGEAGGPYNEQFFGPGTRLTVL.

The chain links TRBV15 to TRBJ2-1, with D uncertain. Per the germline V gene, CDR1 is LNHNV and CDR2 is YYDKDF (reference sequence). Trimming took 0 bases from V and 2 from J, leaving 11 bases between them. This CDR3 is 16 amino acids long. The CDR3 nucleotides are TGTGCCACCAGCAGAGATCGGAACCAACCCTACAATGAGCAGTTCTTC. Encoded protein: CATSRDRNQPYNEQFF.

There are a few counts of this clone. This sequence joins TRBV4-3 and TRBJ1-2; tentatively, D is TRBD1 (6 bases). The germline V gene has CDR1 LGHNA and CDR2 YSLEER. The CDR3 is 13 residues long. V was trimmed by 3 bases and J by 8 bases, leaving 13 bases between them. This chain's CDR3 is CASSQARGGGYTF. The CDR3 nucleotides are TGCGCCAGCAGCCAGGCCAGGGGAGGCGGCTACACCTTC.

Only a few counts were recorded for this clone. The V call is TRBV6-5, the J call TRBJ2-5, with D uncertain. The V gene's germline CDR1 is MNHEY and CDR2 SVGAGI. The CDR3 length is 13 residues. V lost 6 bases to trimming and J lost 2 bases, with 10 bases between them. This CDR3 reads CASSKLNQETQYF. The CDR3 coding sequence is TGTGCCAGCAGCAAGCTAAATCAAGAGACCCAGTACTTC.

The DNA for the CDR3 is TGTGCCAGCTCACCACCAGCTAGCTTCAATGAGCAGTTCTTC. It translates to CASSPPASFNEQFF. The chain uses TRBV18 and TRBJ2-1, with D perhaps TRBD2 (5 bases). V was cut by 0 bases and J by 6 bases, with 9 bases left in between. Germline CDR1 is KGHSH and CDR2 is LQKENI. CDR3 length: 14 residues.

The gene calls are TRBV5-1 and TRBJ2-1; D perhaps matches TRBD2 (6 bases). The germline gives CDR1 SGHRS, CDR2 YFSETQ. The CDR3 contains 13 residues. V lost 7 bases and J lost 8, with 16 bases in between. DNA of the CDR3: TGCGCCAGCGGGACTTCCCCTCTGGATGAGCAGTTCTTC. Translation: CASGTSPLDEQFF. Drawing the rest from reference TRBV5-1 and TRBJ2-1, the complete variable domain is KAGVTQTPRYLIKTRGQQVTLSCSPISGHRSVSWYQQTPGQGLQFLFEYFSETQRNKGNFPGRFSGRQFSNSRSEMNVSTLELGDSALYLCASGTSPLDEQFFGPGTRLTVL.

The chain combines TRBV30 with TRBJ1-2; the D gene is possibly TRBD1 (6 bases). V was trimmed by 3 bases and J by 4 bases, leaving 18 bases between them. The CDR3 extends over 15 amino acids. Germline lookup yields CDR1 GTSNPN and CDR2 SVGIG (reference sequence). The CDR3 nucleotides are TGTGCCTGGAGCCGTCAAGGACAGAAACTCTATGGCTACACCTTC. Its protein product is CAWSRQGQKLYGYTF.

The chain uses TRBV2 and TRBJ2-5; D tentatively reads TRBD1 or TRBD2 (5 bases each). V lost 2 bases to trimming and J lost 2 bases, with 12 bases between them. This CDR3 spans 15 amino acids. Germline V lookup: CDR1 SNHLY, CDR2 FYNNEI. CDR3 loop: CASSELGGSQETQYF. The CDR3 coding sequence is TGTGCCAGCAGTGAACTTGGGGGTTCACAAGAGACCCAGTACTTC.

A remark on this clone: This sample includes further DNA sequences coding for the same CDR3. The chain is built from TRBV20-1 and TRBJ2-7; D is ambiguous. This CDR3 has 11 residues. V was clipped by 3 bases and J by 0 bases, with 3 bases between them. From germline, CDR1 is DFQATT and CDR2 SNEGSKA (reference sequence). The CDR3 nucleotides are TGCAGTGCTAGCGACTCCTACGAGCAGTACTTC. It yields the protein CSASDSYEQYF.

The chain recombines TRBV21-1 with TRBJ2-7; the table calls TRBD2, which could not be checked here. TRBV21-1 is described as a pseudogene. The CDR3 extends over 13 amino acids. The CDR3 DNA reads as TGTGCCAGCATCCCATTCGGGGTCTACGAGCAGTACGTC. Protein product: CASIPFGVYEQYV.

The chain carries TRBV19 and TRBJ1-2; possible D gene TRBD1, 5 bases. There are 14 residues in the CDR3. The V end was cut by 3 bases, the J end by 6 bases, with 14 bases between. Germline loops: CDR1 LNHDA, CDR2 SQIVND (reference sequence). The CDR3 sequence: CASSMVGRDHGYTF. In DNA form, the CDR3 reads TGTGCCAGTAGTATGGTCGGCAGGGACCATGGCTACACCTTC.

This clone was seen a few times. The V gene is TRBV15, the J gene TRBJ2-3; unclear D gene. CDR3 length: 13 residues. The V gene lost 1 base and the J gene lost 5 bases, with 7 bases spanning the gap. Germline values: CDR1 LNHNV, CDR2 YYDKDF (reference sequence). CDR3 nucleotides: TGTGCCACCAGCAGAGCCCGGGTAGATACGCAGTATTTT. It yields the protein CATSRARVDTQYF.

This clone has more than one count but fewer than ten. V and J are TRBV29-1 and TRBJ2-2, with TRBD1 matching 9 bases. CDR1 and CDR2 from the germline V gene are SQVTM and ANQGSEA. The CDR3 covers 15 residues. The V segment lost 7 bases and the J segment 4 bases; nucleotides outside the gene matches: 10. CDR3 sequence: CSGVPRDRVTGELFF. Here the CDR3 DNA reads TGCAGCGGTGTCCCCCGGGACAGGGTCACCGGGGAGCTGTTTTTT.

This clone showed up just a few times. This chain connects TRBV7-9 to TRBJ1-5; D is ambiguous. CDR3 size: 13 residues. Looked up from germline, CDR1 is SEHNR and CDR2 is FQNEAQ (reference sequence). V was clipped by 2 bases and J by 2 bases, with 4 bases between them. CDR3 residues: CASSLSRNQPQHF. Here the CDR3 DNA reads TGTGCCAGCAGCTTAAGCCGCAATCAGCCCCAGCATTTT.

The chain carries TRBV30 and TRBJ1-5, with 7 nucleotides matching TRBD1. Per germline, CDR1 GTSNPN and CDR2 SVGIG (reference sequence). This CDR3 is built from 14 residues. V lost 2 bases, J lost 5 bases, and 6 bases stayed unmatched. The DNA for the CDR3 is TGTGCCTGGAGTCCAGGGGGTACGGATCAGCCCCAGCATTTT. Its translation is CAWSPGGTDQPQHF.